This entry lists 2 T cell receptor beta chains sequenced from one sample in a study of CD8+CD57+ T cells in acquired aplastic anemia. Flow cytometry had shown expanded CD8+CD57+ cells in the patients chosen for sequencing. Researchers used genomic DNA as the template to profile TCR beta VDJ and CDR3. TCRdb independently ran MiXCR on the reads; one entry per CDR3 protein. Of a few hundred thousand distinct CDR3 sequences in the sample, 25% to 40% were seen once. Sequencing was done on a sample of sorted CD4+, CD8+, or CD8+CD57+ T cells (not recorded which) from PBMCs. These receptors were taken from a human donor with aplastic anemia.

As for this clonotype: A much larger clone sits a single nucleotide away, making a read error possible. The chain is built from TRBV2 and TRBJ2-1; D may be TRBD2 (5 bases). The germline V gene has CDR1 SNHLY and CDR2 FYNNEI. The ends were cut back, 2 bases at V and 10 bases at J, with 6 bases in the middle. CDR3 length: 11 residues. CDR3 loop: CASSEREEQFF. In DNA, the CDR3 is TGTGCCAGCAGTGAAAGGGAGGAGCAGTTCTTC.

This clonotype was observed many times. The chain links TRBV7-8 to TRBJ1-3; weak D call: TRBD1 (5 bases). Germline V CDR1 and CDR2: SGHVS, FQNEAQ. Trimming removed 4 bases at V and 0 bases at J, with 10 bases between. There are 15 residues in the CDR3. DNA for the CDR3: TGTGCCAGCAGCTCCGGACACAGCTCTGGAAACACCATATATTTT. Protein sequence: CASSSGHSSGNTIYF.